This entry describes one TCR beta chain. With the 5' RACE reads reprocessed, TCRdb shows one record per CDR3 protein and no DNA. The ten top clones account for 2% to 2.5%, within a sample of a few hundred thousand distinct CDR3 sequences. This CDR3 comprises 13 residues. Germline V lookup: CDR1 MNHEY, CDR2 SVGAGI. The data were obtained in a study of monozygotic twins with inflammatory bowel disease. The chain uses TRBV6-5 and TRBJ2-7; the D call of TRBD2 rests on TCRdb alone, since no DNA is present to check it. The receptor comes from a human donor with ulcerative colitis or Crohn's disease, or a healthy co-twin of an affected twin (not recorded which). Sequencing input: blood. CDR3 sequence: CASSPSFGYEQYF.